The 30 T cell receptor beta chains in this list originate from one sample, sequenced in a study of cytomegalovirus exposure and HLA in healthy donors. Amplification used 60 Vbeta primers and 13 Jbeta primers. TCRdb's table, derived via immunoSEQ multiplex PCR, lists solely in-frame clones and lacks some. The data hold fewer than 250,000 clones, with roughly 81% observed a single time. The sequenced sample was PBMCs. The source is a woman in her 30s in good health and CMV-seropositive.

The count of this clone is one. The chain has TRBV5-1 and TRBJ2-1; D is perhaps TRBD1 (6 bases). V lost 5 bases to trimming and J lost 10 bases, with 13 bases between them. CDR1 SGHRS and CDR2 YFSETQ come from the germline V gene. This CDR3 is 12 amino acids long. This chain's CDR3 is CASRRDTGEQFF. The CDR3 DNA is TGCGCCAGCAGAAGGGACACTGGAGAGCAGTTCTTC.

The J gene is TRBJ1-1, the V gene TRBV9, with TRBD1 matching over 11 bases. Germline CDR1 is SGDLS and CDR2 is YYNGEE. The CDR3 has 14 amino acids. V gave up 4 bases and J gave up 5 bases; unmatched junction bases: 4. The CDR3 reads CASSNRDRGTEAFF. DNA of the CDR3: TGTGCCAGCAGCAACCGGGACAGGGGGACTGAAGCTTTCTTT. The entire variable domain, with the rest obtained from reference TRBV9 and TRBJ1-1, is as follows: DSGVTQTPKHLITATGQRVTLRCSPRSGDLSVYWYQQSLDQGLQFLIQYYNGEERAKGNILERFSAQQFPDLHSELNLSSLELGDSALYFCASSNRDRGTEAFFGQGTRLTVV.

This chain joins TRBV27 and TRBJ2-5, with D perhaps TRBD2 (5 bases). Deletions cut 5 bases from V and 5 bases from J, with 18 bases between. The CDR3 spans 15 residues. In germline, CDR1 is MNHEY, CDR2 SMNVEV (reference sequence). The CDR3 sequence is CASSSNGINGETQYF. CDR3 coding DNA: TGTGCCAGCAGTAGCAACGGGATAAATGGGGAGACCCAGTACTTC.

A remark on this clone: This sample also contains other DNA sequences that code for the same CDR3. This sequence joins TRBV5-1 and TRBJ2-7, with D possibly being TRBD2 (6 bases). V lost 5 bases and J lost 1, with 16 bases in between. Looked up from germline, CDR1 is SGHRS and CDR2 is YFSETQ. The CDR3 has 15 amino acids. CDR3: CASSLGTGSSYEQYF. For the CDR3, the DNA is TGCGCCAGCAGTTTAGGGACTGGATCGTCCTACGAGCAGTACTTC.

The rearrangement links TRBV15 to TRBJ2-3; D not resolved. The V gene lost 11 bases and the J gene lost 4 bases, with 16 bases spanning the gap. The germline gives CDR1 LNHNV, CDR2 YYDKDF (reference sequence). This CDR3 is 13 amino acids long. CDR3 DNA: TGTGCCTCCGAGCTTTCAGGCGCAGATACGCAGTATTTT. It encodes CASELSGADTQYF.

The chain has TRBV7-8 and TRBJ1-2; 9 bases agree with TRBD1. CDR1 and CDR2 from the germline V gene are SGHVS and FQNEAQ. CDR3 size: 13 residues. Trimming removed 5 bases from V and 8 bases from J; junction bases left unmatched: 6. The CDR3 loop is CASSRDRVRGYTF. As DNA, the CDR3 is TGTGCCAGCAGCCGGGACAGGGTGCGAGGCTACACCTTC.

V and J are TRBV7-7 and TRBJ2-2; 7 positions match TRBD1. The CDR3 has 13 amino acids. Looked up from germline, CDR1 is SSHAT and CDR2 is FNYEAQ (reference sequence). Written as DNA, the CDR3 is TGTGCGTCGCGACAGGGAAACACCGGGGAGCTGTTTTTT. This encodes CASRQGNTGELFF.

V and J are TRBV5-5 and TRBJ2-5; D call uncertain. The J call may be mistaken, given a closer DNA end match to TRBJ2-7. In germline, CDR1 is SGHKS, CDR2 YYEKEE (reference sequence). This CDR3 has 12 amino acids. The CDR3 nucleotides read TGTGCCAGCAACCTCCACCCCACCGAGCAGTACTTC. The encoded protein is CASNLHPTEQYF.

The chain has TRBV29-1 and TRBJ2-1, with D possibly TRBD1 on 6 matching bases. Looked up from germline, CDR1 is SQVTM and CDR2 is ANQGSEA. V lost 0 bases and J lost 16, with 13 bases in between. The length of the CDR3 is 11 residues. The CDR3, as DNA: TGCAGCGTTGAAGATGGGCAGGGGACCTTCTTC. Protein: CSVEDGQGTFF.

J is TRBJ1-1 and V is TRBV9, with D perhaps TRBD1 (5 bases). The ends were cut back, 2 bases at V and 4 bases at J, with 12 bases in the middle. There are 14 residues in the CDR3. Per germline, CDR1 SGDLS and CDR2 YYNGEE. CDR3 DNA: TGTGCCAGCAGCGTGGGGGGGGTGGCCACTGAAGCTTTCTTT. Translated, it gives CASSVGGVATEAFF.

The J gene is TRBJ1-1, the V gene TRBV7-9; no clear D gene. The CDR3 totals 15 residues. Germline values: CDR1 SEHNR, CDR2 FQNEAQ (reference sequence). V lost 5 bases to trimming and J lost 3 bases, with 16 bases between them. CDR3 sequence reads: CASSPLGLRDTEAFF. The CDR3 DNA reads TGTGCCAGCAGCCCCCTCGGGTTGAGGGACACTGAAGCTTTCTTT.

This chain uses TRBV15 with TRBJ1-1, with 8 positions matching TRBD1. V gave up 1 base and J gave up 3 bases; unmatched junction bases: 4. The CDR3 extends over 15 amino acids. Germline-derived CDR1 and CDR2 are LNHNV and YYDKDF (reference sequence). The CDR3 bases are TGTGCCACCAGCAGAGGGAACAGGGGGGACACTGAAGCTTTCTTT. Protein product: CATSRGNRGDTEAFF.

This clone was observed a handful of times. CDR3: CASKKQGGNEQFF. CDR3 DNA sequence: TGTGCCAGCAAAAAACAGGGGGGCAATGAGCAGTTCTTC. The chain joins TRBV2 to TRBJ2-1; 8 nucleotides match TRBD1. CDR1 and CDR2 (germline): SNHLY, FYNNEI. The CDR3 extends over 13 amino acids. The V gene end was trimmed by 7 bases and the J gene end by 6 bases; junction bases not matched to a gene: 5.

V is TRBV5-3 and J is TRBJ1-2; D is perhaps TRBD1 (5 bases). TRBV5-3 is placed among ORFs of uncertain function. Trimming took 8 bases from V and 8 from J, leaving 16 bases between them. The CDR3 runs to 12 residues. CDR3 bases: TGTGCCAGGGATAGGACAATCAGGGGCTACACCTTC. It is translated as CARDRTIRGYTF.

V usage is TRBV5-1 and J usage is TRBJ2-6; no definite D call. The germline V gene has CDR1 SGHRS and CDR2 YFSETQ. This CDR3 contains 15 residues. Trimming removed 1 base at V and 0 bases at J, with 5 bases between. The CDR3 protein is CASSLSSSGANVLTF. In DNA form, the CDR3 reads TGCGCCAGCAGCTTGTCGTCCTCTGGGGCCAACGTCCTGACTTTC.

The V and J genes are TRBV7-8 and TRBJ1-4, with 9 nucleotides matching TRBD1. Unmatched junction bases numbered 5, after V lost 5 bases and J lost 4 bases. The CDR3 consists of 15 residues. CDR1 is SGHVS, CDR2 FQNEAQ, per germline. The CDR3 DNA reads as TGTGCCAGCAGCAATTGGACAGGGGATAATGAAAAACTGTTTTTT. Translation: CASSNWTGDNEKLFF.

This chain links TRBV4-1 with TRBJ1-3; 7 bases are shared with TRBD1. The CDR3 is made up of 16 amino acids. Trimming took 4 bases from V and 0 from J; bases not matched to a gene: 6. CDR1 and CDR2 from the germline V gene are MGHRA and YSYEKL. CDR3 nucleotide sequence: TGCGCCAGCAGCCCCAGGGGGTATAGCTCTGGAAACACCATATATTTT. This sequence encodes CASSPRGYSSGNTIYF.

The V gene is TRBV5-5, the J gene TRBJ2-1; the D gene is possibly TRBD2 (5 bases). Germline CDR1 SGHKS, CDR2 YYEKEE (reference sequence). V shed 0 bases and J shed 10 bases, with 17 bases lying between them. The CDR3 is 15 amino acids. CDR3 coding DNA: TGTGCCAGCAGCTTGGGGCTTGAGGGTCTGAGGGAGCAGTTCTTC. This codes for CASSLGLEGLREQFF.

J is TRBJ1-2 and V is TRBV7-2; D perhaps matches TRBD1 (5 bases). V was clipped by 1 base and J by 2 bases, with 8 bases between them. The CDR3 has 14 residues. Germline values: CDR1 SGHTA, CDR2 FQGNSA. The CDR3 spells CASSLVYRNYGYTF. The CDR3 DNA reads as TGTGCCAGCAGCTTAGTTTACAGGAACTATGGCTACACCTTC.

This chain links TRBV5-4 with TRBJ2-5, with D hard to call. There are 15 residues in the CDR3. The V gene lost 2 bases and the J gene lost 3 bases, with 14 bases spanning the gap. Germline values: CDR1 SGHNT, CDR2 YYREEE (reference sequence). The CDR3 bases are TGTGCCAGCAGCTTAAGGAACAGAGACAAAGAGACCCAGTACTTC. Translated: CASSLRNRDKETQYF. Drawing the rest from reference TRBV5-4 and TRBJ2-5, the complete variable domain is ETGVTQSPTHLIKTRGQQVTLRCSSQSGHNTVSWYQQALGQGPQFIFQYYREEENGRGNFPPRFSGLQFPNYSSELNVNALELDDSALYLCASSLRNRDKETQYFGPGTRLLVL.

Only a few counts were recorded for this clone. V is TRBV9 and J is TRBJ2-1, with TRBD1 matching 9 bases. Looked up from germline, CDR1 is SGDLS and CDR2 is YYNGEE. The CDR3 is made up of 13 amino acids. The V gene end was trimmed by 2 bases and the J gene end by 10 bases; junction bases not matched to a gene: 4. CDR3 region: CASSVRTGVEQFF. The CDR3 DNA reads TGTGCCAGCAGCGTGCGGACAGGGGTCGAGCAGTTCTTC. The entire variable domain, with the rest obtained from reference TRBV9 and TRBJ2-1, is as follows: DSGVTQTPKHLITATGQRVTLRCSPRSGDLSVYWYQQSLDQGLQFLIQYYNGEERAKGNILERFSAQQFPDLHSELNLSSLELGDSALYFCASSVRTGVEQFFGPGTRLTVL.

The V gene is TRBV27, the J gene TRBJ2-3; a weak D match, TRBD2 (6 bases). V was clipped by 6 bases and J by 1 base, with 11 bases between them. This CDR3 is built from 14 residues. Per the germline V gene, CDR1 is MNHEY and CDR2 is SMNVEV (reference sequence). The CDR3 region has the DNA TGTGCCAGCAGCCCCAGACTAGGCACAGATACGCAGTATTTT. As protein: CASSPRLGTDTQYF.

The chain combines TRBV5-5 with TRBJ1-6; 8 positions match TRBD1. V was pared by 2 bases and J by 10 bases, with 11 bases of the junction left unmatched. Germline V gives CDR1 SGHKS, CDR2 YYEKEE (reference sequence). CDR3 length: 16 amino acids. The DNA of the CDR3 is TGTGCCAGCAGCTTAAACAGGCAGGGGGCTGGATCACCCCTCCACTTT. It codes for CASSLNRQGAGSPLHF.

This chain links TRBV2 with TRBJ2-3; D possibly corresponds to TRBD2 (6 bases). The germline V gene encodes CDR1 SNHLY and CDR2 FYNNEI. This CDR3 is built from 13 residues. Trimming pared 7 bases from V and 4 bases from J, leaving 12 bases between. CDR3 sequence: CASNARRADTQYF. CDR3 DNA: TGTGCCAGCAACGCCCGGAGGGCAGATACGCAGTATTTT.

This clone appeared once. The V and J genes are TRBV30 and TRBJ2-3; 8 bases are shared with TRBD2. The CDR3 consists of 13 residues. With 2 bases clipped from V and 8 bases from J, the junction kept 6 bases outside the gene matches. Germline values: CDR1 GTSNPN, CDR2 SVGIG (reference sequence). CDR3 nucleotide sequence: TGTGCCTGGAGTCCCGGAGCGGGGGCTACGCAGTATTTT. It specifies CAWSPGAGATQYF.

The chain combines TRBV5-1 with TRBJ2-5; D unresolved. Germline V gene sequence: CDR1 SGHRS, CDR2 YFSETQ. V lost 2 bases and J 5 bases, leaving 13 bases between the germline ends. The CDR3 contains 14 residues. The chain's CDR3 is CASSFSSLGETQYF. CDR3 nucleotide sequence: TGCGCCAGCAGCTTCAGCTCTCTCGGGGAGACCCAGTACTTC.

The chain is built from TRBV19 and TRBJ1-2; 8 bases line up with TRBD1. V was clipped by 6 bases and J by 3 bases; unmatched bases: 3. This CDR3 region has 13 residues. Germline lookup yields CDR1 LNHDA and CDR2 SQIVND (reference sequence). The CDR3 region has the DNA TGTGCCAGTAGGTTGGGACAGGACTATGGCTACACCTTC. Amino acid sequence: CASRLGQDYGYTF.

The rearrangement uses TRBV5-6 and TRBJ1-2, with D perhaps matching TRBD1 (5 bases). The CDR3 is 14 residues long. Trimming stripped 4 bases from V and 3 bases from J, with 13 bases between. In germline, CDR1 is SGHDT, CDR2 YYEEEE. The CDR3 protein is CASSQLQGYYGYTF. CDR3 DNA: TGTGCCAGCAGCCAACTCCAGGGTTACTATGGCTACACCTTC.

This clone was counted only a few times. The chain links TRBV2 to TRBJ2-5, with TRBD1 matching 9 bases. V shed 4 bases, J shed 7 bases, and the junction held 4 bases outside the gene matches. Looked up from germline, CDR1 is SNHLY and CDR2 is FYNNEI. The CDR3 is 13 residues long. The CDR3 coding sequence is TGTGCCAGCAGTGGGGGACAGGGTTGGACCCAGTACTTC. This codes for CASSGGQGWTQYF.

The chain uses TRBV18 and TRBJ2-7, with a tentative D call TRBD1 (5 bases). CDR1 is KGHSH and CDR2 is LQKENI in the germline V gene. The germline V and J ends were trimmed by 2 bases and 4 bases, with 15 bases remaining between them. The CDR3 runs to 15 residues. In DNA form, the CDR3 reads TGTGCCAGCTCACCAGGGCTTGGGGCTGGATACGAGCAGTACTTC. The encoded protein is CASSPGLGAGYEQYF.